This T cell receptor beta chain was sequenced for a study of response to subunit inactivated influenza vaccine. TCRdb re-derived calls from the RT-PCR reads in MiXCR, one entry per CDR3 protein. The repertoire holds roughly 550,000 distinct CDR3 sequences, with roughly 25% as singletons. Germline V gives CDR1 MDHEN, CDR2 SYDVKM. The CDR3 totals 16 residues. V was clipped by 4 bases and J by 5 bases, with 19 bases between them. These same data were also listed under a study on T cells expressing NK-cell markers. This second study notes: What made the TCR beta cDNA was 5'RACE template switching with UMIs. In several experiments, sorting was confined to alpha-beta TCR T cells through use of an anti-gamma-delta TCR antibody. A range of roughly 1.0-8% of CD8+ T cells consisted of dominant NKG2C+ clonotypes in roughly 6 donors. A handful of donors likewise had their CD3+CD56-NKG2C+ fraction led by these clonotypes.

This sample comprised CD4+ T cells sorted from PBMCs, obtained roughly 12 days after vaccination. The receptor was derived from a man aged 45-65 years who received an inactivated influenza vaccine. The V and J genes are TRBV28 and TRBJ2-3; no clear D. CDR3 coding DNA: TGTGCCAGCAGTTCACCCCGGCCACTCGAACGAGATACGCAGTATTTT. Translation: CASSSPRPLERDTQYF.